A single sample is the source of the 10 T cell receptor beta chains below, sequenced in a study of pediatric ulcerative colitis. Profiling relied on immunoSEQ multiplex PCR, and the TCRdb table lists in-frame clones only, not all of them. Among about 32,000 clones, around 80% were seen once, and the ten largest hold 3.5% to 4.5%. Sequencing used blood. These receptors all come from a boy younger than 18 with severe ulcerative colitis.

The chain links TRBV9 to TRBJ2-1, with D perhaps matching TRBD2 (6 bases). This CDR3 has 16 amino acids. V lost 4 bases to trimming and J lost 9 bases, with 23 bases between them. Per germline, CDR1 SGDLS and CDR2 YYNGEE. The DNA of the CDR3 is TGTGCCAGCAGCTCCTGGGGACTGGCCGCGGGTGGTGAGCAGTTCTTC. Protein: CASSSWGLAAGGEQFF.

This chain connects TRBV4-1 to TRBJ2-1, with 7 positions matching TRBD1. Germline trimming cut 0 bases from V and 10 bases from J; bases unmatched to any gene: 6. Germline V CDR1 and CDR2: MGHRA, YSYEKL. The CDR3 runs to 14 residues. The CDR3 here is CASSQEDRVPEQFF. The CDR3 region has the DNA TGCGCCAGCAGCCAAGAAGACAGGGTCCCGGAGCAGTTCTTC.

V is TRBV10-2 and J is TRBJ1-6, with D hard to call. Germline CDR1 and CDR2: WSHSY and SAAADI. V was pared by 2 bases and J by 10 bases, with 3 bases between. The CDR3 spans 11 residues. The CDR3 coding sequence is TGCGCCAGCAGTGAGGGCTCACCCCTCCACTTT. Amino acid sequence: CASSEGSPLHF.

The chain combines TRBV13 with TRBJ2-5; TRBD2 matches 7 bases. Trimming took 2 bases from V and 5 from J; bases not matched to a gene: 8. The germline gives CDR1 PRHDT, CDR2 FYEKMQ (reference sequence). The CDR3 has 15 amino acids. The CDR3 region is CASSLRLASTETQYF. CDR3 in DNA: TGTGCCAGCAGCTTAAGACTAGCATCCACGGAGACCCAGTACTTC.

The CDR3 sequence: CSVGTGQLNYGYTF. The DNA for the CDR3 is TGCAGCGTTGGTACAGGACAACTTAACTATGGCTACACCTTC. This rearrangement joins TRBV29-1 to TRBJ1-2, with a tentative D call TRBD1 (5 bases). From germline, CDR1 is SQVTM and CDR2 ANQGSEA. CDR3 length equals 14 residues. The germline V and J ends were trimmed by 4 bases and 1 base, with 13 bases remaining between them.

CDR3 sequence: CSFERGNEQFF. CDR3 DNA sequence: TGCAGTTTCGAACGGGGGAATGAGCAGTTCTTC. The chain has TRBV20-1 and TRBJ2-1; TRBD2 is a possible D gene (6 bases). The CDR3 extends over 11 amino acids. The germline gives CDR1 DFQATT, CDR2 SNEGSKA (reference sequence). The V end was cut by 8 bases, the J end by 7 bases, with 12 bases between.

This chain connects TRBV4-3 to TRBJ1-5; 10 positions match TRBD1. CDR3 length: 15 amino acids. Trimming at V came to 3 bases and at J to 5 bases, leaving 4 bases not matched to a gene. Germline CDR1 reads LGHNA; CDR2 reads YSLEER. CDR3 DNA: TGCGCCAGCAGCCATAAGGACAGGGGGGATCAGCCCCAGCATTTT. Translation gives CASSHKDRGDQPQHF.

This clone was found a few times. This chain joins TRBV15 and TRBJ1-2; no definite D call. The germline V and J ends were trimmed by 0 bases and 7 bases, with 6 bases remaining between them. The CDR3 consists of 12 residues. In germline, CDR1 is LNHNV, CDR2 YYDKDF (reference sequence). The CDR3: CATSRDRFGYTF. DNA for the CDR3: TGTGCCACCAGCAGAGATCGATTTGGCTACACCTTC.

The gene calls are TRBV19 and TRBJ2-3, with D possibly TRBD1 on 5 matching bases. Germline V gene data show CDR1 as LNHDA and CDR2 as SQIVND (reference sequence). The CDR3 is 14 amino acids. V gave up 4 bases and J gave up 4 bases, with 12 bases separating them. CDR3 in amino acids: CASSTGSQADTQYF. The CDR3 nucleotides read TGTGCCAGTAGTACAGGGTCTCAAGCAGATACGCAGTATTTT.

This clone was seen more than once but under ten times. V is TRBV18 and J is TRBJ1-2, with D possibly being TRBD1 (5 bases). Trimming took 2 bases from V and 4 from J, leaving 8 bases between them. CDR3 length equals 13 residues. Germline-derived CDR1 and CDR2 are KGHSH and LQKENI. The CDR3 nucleotides read TGTGCCAGCTCACCAAAGACAGCCTATGGCTACACCTTC. Its translation is CASSPKTAYGYTF. The entire variable domain, with the rest obtained from reference TRBV18 and TRBJ1-2, is as follows: NAGVMQNPRHLVRRRGQEARLRCSPMKGHSHVYWYRQLPEEGLKFMVYLQKENIIDESGMPKERFSAEFPKEGPSILRIQQVVRGDSAAYFCASSPKTAYGYTFGSGTRLTVV.